A single sample is the source of the 21 T cell receptor beta chains below, sequenced in a study of T cell responses to AZD1222 COVID-19 vaccine. The data were produced by immunoSEQ multiplex PCR, yet TCRdb's version contains in-frame clones alone and is incomplete. Of more than 75,000 clones listed, 90% are singletons. Sequenced material: peripheral blood, taken 28 days after the second AZD1222 dose. Receptors were obtained from an adult who received the AZD1222 COVID-19 vaccine.

The V gene is TRBV7-9, the J gene TRBJ2-7; D not certain. V gave up 1 base and J gave up 3 bases, with 10 bases separating them. The V gene's germline CDR1 is SEHNR and CDR2 FQNEAQ (reference sequence). The CDR3 runs to 14 residues. The CDR3 is CASSLVGGIYEQYF. As DNA, the CDR3 is TGTGCCAGCAGCTTAGTAGGCGGAATCTACGAGCAGTACTTC.

This CDR3 is CSGMTGTGGYTF. CDR3 DNA: TGCAGCGGTATGACAGGGACTGGTGGCTACACCTTC. The rearrangement links TRBV29-1 to TRBJ1-2; 7 nucleotides align to TRBD1. The CDR3 length is 12 residues. Unmatched junction bases numbered 9, after V lost 7 bases and J lost 7 bases. Germline V gives CDR1 SQVTM, CDR2 ANQGSEA.

V and J are TRBV7-9 and TRBJ1-2; D is ambiguous. V shed 5 bases and J shed 7 bases, with 14 bases lying between them. Germline lookup yields CDR1 SEHNR and CDR2 FQNEAQ (reference sequence). There are 13 residues in the CDR3. The CDR3, as DNA: TGTGCCAGCAGCCCCCATGGGTGGATTGGCTACACCTTC. It yields the protein CASSPHGWIGYTF.

The chain joins TRBV27 to TRBJ1-5; no clear D. CDR3 length equals 14 residues. Germline V lookup: CDR1 MNHEY, CDR2 SMNVEV (reference sequence). V lost 2 bases and J 3 bases, leaving 8 bases between the germline ends. Written as DNA, the CDR3 is TGTGCCAGCAGTTTAAAGGGCAACAATCAGCCCCAGCATTTT. Translation: CASSLKGNNQPQHF.

The chain joins TRBV28 to TRBJ2-7, with a tentative D call TRBD2 (5 bases). Germline values: CDR1 MDHEN, CDR2 SYDVKM. Trimming shortened V by 6 bases and J by 0 bases, and 15 bases separated the two germline ends. The CDR3 runs to 15 residues. CDR3 amino acids: CASRPGGFGSYEQYF. CDR3 sequence (DNA): TGTGCCAGCAGACCCGGAGGTTTTGGCTCCTACGAGCAGTACTTC.

DNA for the CDR3: TGTGCCAGCAGCTTAGGCTCAGGCTCCTACGAGCAGTACTTC. This codes for CASSLGSGSYEQYF. The chain has TRBV13 and TRBJ2-7, with D unresolved. CDR3 size: 14 residues. Germline CDR1 is PRHDT and CDR2 is FYEKMQ (reference sequence). Trimming shortened V by 0 bases and J by 0 bases, and 6 bases separated the two germline ends.

The chain is built from TRBV7-8 and TRBJ1-6; 11 bases fit TRBD1. In germline, CDR1 is SGHVS, CDR2 FQNEAQ. Trimming at V came to 5 bases and at J to 7 bases, leaving 13 bases not matched to a gene. The CDR3 has 18 amino acids. CDR3 nucleotides: TGTGCCAGCAGCCGAGCAGGGACAGGGGGGGCCGGAAATTCACCCCTCCACTTT. This translates into CASSRAGTGGAGNSPLHF.

The rearrangement uses TRBV5-1 and TRBJ1-1; perhaps TRBD1 as D (6 bases). The germline V and J ends were trimmed by 3 bases and 3 bases, with 12 bases remaining between them. CDR1 is SGHRS, CDR2 YFSETQ, per germline. The CDR3 contains 14 residues. The CDR3 is CASSSQGEDTEAFF. CDR3 nucleotide sequence: TGCGCCAGCAGCTCACAGGGAGAGGACACTGAAGCTTTCTTT.

The genes are TRBV9 and TRBJ1-3; TRBD1 agrees at 7 bases. This CDR3 spans 15 amino acids. Losses at the gene ends were 4 bases for V and 4 bases for J; bases not matched to a gene: 8. Germline V gives CDR1 SGDLS, CDR2 YYNGEE. The CDR3 loop reads CASSTTGTAGNTIYF. The DNA for the CDR3 is TGTGCCAGCAGCACGACCGGGACAGCAGGAAACACCATATATTTT.

V gene TRBV28 combines with J gene TRBJ2-4; 7 positions match TRBD1. Germline V gene data show CDR1 as MDHEN and CDR2 as SYDVKM. V lost 6 bases and J lost 4; bases outside the gene matches: 6. CDR3 length: 14 amino acids. The CDR3 is CASRSGTVKNIQYF. CDR3 DNA sequence: TGTGCCAGCAGATCCGGGACAGTTAAAAACATTCAGTACTTC.

This chain connects TRBV6-5 to TRBJ2-1; 8 nucleotides match TRBD2. Per the germline V gene, CDR1 is MNHEY and CDR2 is SVGAGI. V shed 6 bases, J shed 5 bases, and the junction held 6 bases outside the gene matches. The CDR3 loop spans 14 amino acids. CDR3 in amino acids: CASRVAGPDNEQFF. The DNA of the CDR3 is TGTGCCAGCAGGGTAGCGGGACCTGACAATGAGCAGTTCTTC.

This chain connects TRBV13 to TRBJ1-4, with 7 bases aligning to TRBD1. CDR3 length: 15 residues. Trimming at V came to 4 bases and at J to 4 bases, leaving 6 bases not matched to a gene. Looked up from germline, CDR1 is PRHDT and CDR2 is FYEKMQ (reference sequence). This chain's CDR3 is CASSSRTGDNEKLFF. The CDR3 nucleotides are TGTGCCAGCAGCTCCCGGACAGGAGATAATGAAAAACTGTTTTTT.

The rearrangement links TRBV5-1 to TRBJ1-3; 8 bases line up with TRBD1. CDR1 is SGHRS, CDR2 YFSETQ, per germline. The V segment lost 2 bases and the J segment 7 bases; nucleotides outside the gene matches: 11. This CDR3 has 16 residues. The CDR3 coding sequence is TGCGCCAGCAGCTTACCCGGACAGGGAAACCCGAACACCATATATTTT. Translating it yields CASSLPGQGNPNTIYF.

The chain employs TRBV11-3 and TRBJ1-4; 8 bases match TRBD1. Germline V gene sequence: CDR1 SGHNT, CDR2 YENEEA. Trimming took 2 bases from V and 5 from J; bases not matched to a gene: 7. The CDR3 is made up of 16 amino acids. The CDR3 is CASSLSTGQGNEKLFF. As DNA, the CDR3 is TGTGCCAGCAGCTTATCCACCGGACAGGGAAATGAAAAACTGTTTTTT. The full variable domain, its missing parts supplied by reference TRBV11-3 and TRBJ1-4, is EAGVVQSPRYKIIEKKQPVAFWCNPISGHNTLYWYLQNLGQGPELLIRYENEEAVDDSQLPKDRFSAERLKGVDSTLKIQPAELGDSAVYLCASSLSTGQGNEKLFFGSGTQLSVL.

The genes are TRBV6-4 and TRBJ1-4; D is possibly TRBD1 (5 bases). V was cut by 7 bases and J by 7 bases, with 16 bases left in between. There are 14 residues in the CDR3. From germline, CDR1 is MRHNA and CDR2 SNTAGT. The CDR3 protein is CASTTRGGSEKLFF. The CDR3 nucleotides read TGTGCCAGCACAACAAGGGGTGGGTCTGAAAAACTGTTTTTT.

The chain employs TRBV11-2 and TRBJ1-6; perhaps TRBD1 as D (5 bases). Germline CDR1 is SGHAT and CDR2 is FQNNGV. The CDR3 sequence is 15 residues long. V was cut by 1 base and J by 8 bases, with 12 bases left in between. DNA for the CDR3: TGTGCCAGCAGCTTAGGAGGGGTAGAGGATTCACCCCTCCACTTT. It specifies CASSLGGVEDSPLHF.

The chain has TRBV5-6 and TRBJ1-2, with D possibly being TRBD1 (5 bases). The germline CDR1 and CDR2 sequences are SGHDT and YYEEEE. The V end was cut by 3 bases, the J end by 2 bases, with 8 bases between. The CDR3 is made up of 13 amino acids. The CDR3 reads CASSWTKNYGYTF. CDR3 nucleotides: TGTGCCAGCAGCTGGACAAAAAACTATGGCTACACCTTC.

This clone has only a few counts. The rearrangement links TRBV10-3 to TRBJ2-5; TRBD1 agrees at 7 bases. V shed 4 bases and J 2 bases; nucleotides not matched to a gene: 4. CDR1 is ENHRY and CDR2 is SYGVKD in the germline V gene. The CDR3 has 14 amino acids. CDR3 nucleotides: TGTGCCATCAGTGTAGACAGGGTACAAGAGACCCAGTACTTC. It specifies CAISVDRVQETQYF.

The chain carries TRBV24-1 and TRBJ1-2, with TRBD1 matching over 8 bases. V was clipped by 4 bases and J by 4 bases; unmatched bases: 4. The CDR3 extends over 14 amino acids. The germline V gene encodes CDR1 KGHDR and CDR2 SFDVKD. CDR3 in amino acids: CATSDPGQGYGYTF. The CDR3 DNA follows: TGTGCCACCAGTGACCCTGGACAGGGCTATGGCTACACCTTC.

The chain employs TRBV12-3 or TRBV12-4 and TRBJ1-2; 9 positions agree with TRBD1. The J segment lost 8 bases and the V segment lost 6 bases, leaving 7 bases of the junction unmatched. The CDR3 is 13 amino acids. CDR3 in amino acids: CASRGDRVEGYTF. In DNA, the CDR3 is TGTGCCAGCAGGGGGGACAGGGTAGAAGGCTACACCTTC.

V gene TRBV7-2 combines with J gene TRBJ2-2, with D perhaps TRBD2 (6 bases). V gave up 6 bases and J gave up 5 bases, with 16 bases separating them. The germline CDR1 and CDR2 sequences are SGHTA and FQGNSA. The CDR3 runs 15 residues. CDR3 protein: CASRRTRGGTGELFF. CDR3 nucleotide sequence: TGTGCCAGCAGACGGACTCGCGGAGGGACCGGGGAGCTGTTTTTT.